This T cell receptor beta chain was observed in a study of cytomegalovirus exposure and HLA in healthy donors. Study-wide background: About 85 million unique TCRs from HLA-typed donors were held in an early release of data.

This clone was picked up a small number of times. CDR3 size: 19 residues. The PCR was carried out with 60 Vbeta primers and 13 Jbeta primers. The data were produced by immunoSEQ multiplex PCR, yet TCRdb's version contains in-frame clones alone and is incomplete. The data contain approximately 89,000 clones, roughly two thirds of them singletons. Sequencing input: PBMCs. This receptor was obtained from a female donor in good health and CMV-seronegative. The rearrangement joins TRBV21-1 to TRBJ2-7; TRBD1 is the table's D call, not checked against the DNA. TRBV21-1 is annotated as a pseudogene. Here the CDR3 DNA reads TGTGCCAGCAGCAAAGGGAGGGAGACAGGGATTGCTAGCTCCTACGAGCAGTACTTC. Translating gives CASSKGRETGIASSYEQYF.